Listed here are 32 T cell receptor beta chains from one sample, sequenced in a study of blood T cell repertoires in COVID-19. Assay: immunoSEQ multiplex PCR; the TCRdb copy retains only in-frame clones and omits some. The sample includes 200,000 to 250,000 clones, about 78% of them seen just once. The sample was peripheral blood. The receptor source for this set is a woman aged 65 to 85 with acute or convalescent COVID-19.

V and J are TRBV10-1 and TRBJ1-4; no reliable D call. Per the germline V gene, CDR1 is WNHNN and CDR2 is SYGVQD (reference sequence). The CDR3 is 15 residues long. V gave up 1 base and J gave up 7 bases, with 13 bases separating them. For the CDR3, the DNA is TGCGCCAGCAGTGAGTACCGGGAAAAGGGTGAAAAACTGTTTTTT. Amino acid sequence: CASSEYREKGEKLFF.

The chain carries TRBV27 and TRBJ1-2; TRBD1 is a possible D gene (5 bases). In germline, CDR1 is MNHEY, CDR2 SMNVEV (reference sequence). The CDR3 loop spans 13 amino acids. Between the trimmed V and J ends, which lost 6 bases and 2 bases, there was a span of 10 bases. DNA of the CDR3: TGTGCCAGCAGGCCACAGGCGAACTATGGCTACACCTTC. Residues: CASRPQANYGYTF.

V usage is TRBV18 and J usage is TRBJ1-2, with 7 bases aligning to TRBD1. V shed 0 bases, J shed 4 bases, and the junction held 8 bases outside the gene matches. The CDR3 runs to 16 residues. The germline CDR1 and CDR2 sequences are KGHSH and LQKENI. The CDR3 is CASSPPAGTDPYGYTF. CDR3 sequence (DNA): TGTGCCAGCTCACCACCGGCCGGGACAGATCCCTATGGCTACACCTTC.

The genes are TRBV5-1 and TRBJ2-1, with TRBD2 as a possible D gene (7 bases). CDR3 size: 13 residues. The V and J ends lost 7 bases and 6 bases respectively, with 14 bases between them. The germline gives CDR1 SGHRS, CDR2 YFSETQ. The CDR3 bases are TGCGCCAGCGGGGGGGCAGGGTCCAATGAGCAGTTCTTC. It codes for CASGGAGSNEQFF.

The CDR3 region has the DNA TGTGCCACCAGCAGAGATATAGCTCCGAACACCGGGGAGCTGTTTTTT. As protein: CATSRDIAPNTGELFF. This sequence joins TRBV15 and TRBJ2-2; D gene uncertain. This CDR3 contains 16 residues. Trimming removed 0 bases at V and 0 bases at J, with 8 bases between. In germline, CDR1 is LNHNV, CDR2 YYDKDF (reference sequence).

This chain connects TRBV27 to TRBJ2-2, with TRBD2 identical over 9 bases. Germline assignment: CDR1 MNHEY and CDR2 SMNVEV (reference sequence). The V and J ends lost 3 bases and 7 bases, in that order; junction bases with no gene match: 6. The length of the CDR3 is 15 residues. The CDR3 DNA is TGTGCCAGCAGTTTGTCAGCGGGAGGTGGCGGGGAGCTGTTTTTT. It specifies CASSLSAGGGGELFF.

The chain recombines TRBV5-5 with TRBJ2-3; a weak D match, TRBD2 (6 bases). Per the germline V gene, CDR1 is SGHKS and CDR2 is YYEKEE (reference sequence). This CDR3 is built from 15 residues. The V end was cut by 4 bases, the J end by 0 bases, with 12 bases between. CDR3 nucleotide sequence: TGTGCCAGCAGCCGGGAAGGGACTAGCACAGATACGCAGTATTTT. It translates to CASSREGTSTDTQYF.

In this sample, this clone turned up a few times. The gene calls are TRBV5-1 and TRBJ1-2, with D perhaps matching TRBD1 (5 bases). Germline lookup yields CDR1 SGHRS and CDR2 YFSETQ. Trimming stripped 0 bases from V and 4 bases from J, with 7 bases between. The CDR3 consists of 13 residues. The CDR3 bases are TGCGCCAGCAGCTTGGAAGGGGTCTATGGCTACACCTTC. Amino acid sequence: CASSLEGVYGYTF.

The rearrangement joins TRBV5-1 to TRBJ2-1, with D possibly matching TRBD2 (7 bases). V lost 3 bases and J lost 3, with 16 bases in between. This CDR3 has 16 residues. CDR1 and CDR2 (germline): SGHRS, YFSETQ. CDR3 coding DNA: TGCGCCAGCAGCTGGGGTAAGGGGGAGGGCTACAATGAGCAGTTCTTC. This encodes CASSWGKGEGYNEQFF.

This clone was picked up one time. The chain employs TRBV14 and TRBJ1-1; a possible D gene is TRBD1 (5 bases). Trimming stripped 4 bases from V and 7 bases from J, with 7 bases between. The length of the CDR3 is 11 residues. Germline V gene sequence: CDR1 SGHDN, CDR2 FVKESK. The CDR3 here is CASSLGGEAFF. The CDR3 coding sequence is TGTGCCAGCAGCCTGGGGGGTGAAGCTTTCTTT. Drawing the rest from reference TRBV14 and TRBJ1-1, the complete variable domain is EAGVTQFPSHSVIEKGQTVTLRCDPISGHDNLYWYRRVMGKEIKFLLHFVKESKQDESGMPNNRFLAERTGGTYSTLKVQPAELEDSGVYFCASSLGGEAFFGQGTRLTVV.

The genes are TRBV30 and TRBJ2-3, with TRBD1 as a possible D gene (6 bases). Trimming removed 3 bases from V and 6 bases from J, with 22 bases in between. Germline assignment: CDR1 GTSNPN and CDR2 SVGIG (reference sequence). CDR3 size: 16 residues. CDR3 amino acids: CAWRGSSDSRRDTQYF. The CDR3 nucleotides read TGTGCCTGGAGGGGAAGTTCGGACAGCCGCAGGGATACGCAGTATTTT.

The chain carries TRBV2 and TRBJ2-1; no firm D call. CDR1 is SNHLY, CDR2 FYNNEI, per germline. This CDR3 is 14 amino acids long. V lost 8 bases and J 6 bases, leaving 17 bases between the germline ends. CDR3 DNA: TGTGCCAGCCTCCCCATCCCCACCAGCAATGAGCAGTTCTTC. Its translation is CASLPIPTSNEQFF.

The chain uses TRBV5-1 and TRBJ2-7, with TRBD1 identical over 8 bases. From germline, CDR1 is SGHRS and CDR2 YFSETQ. CDR3 length: 14 residues. Losses at the gene ends were 4 bases for V and 0 bases for J; bases not matched to a gene: 3. CDR3 in DNA: TGCGCCAGCAGCCAGACAGGGGACTCCTACGAGCAGTACTTC. Protein: CASSQTGDSYEQYF. The full variable domain, its missing parts supplied by reference TRBV5-1 and TRBJ2-7, is KAGVTQTPRYLIKTRGQQVTLSCSPISGHRSVSWYQQTPGQGLQFLFEYFSETQRNKGNFPGRFSGRQFSNSRSEMNVSTLELGDSALYLCASSQTGDSYEQYFGPGTRLTVT.

V usage is TRBV6-2 or TRBV6-3 and J usage is TRBJ1-2; weak D call: TRBD1 (6 bases). CDR1 and CDR2 (germline): MNHEY, SVGEGT. The CDR3 is made up of 17 amino acids. The V gene lost 0 bases and the J gene lost 4 bases, with 18 bases spanning the gap. The CDR3 coding sequence is TGTGCCAGCAGTTACTCCTCGGACAGTCCGGATTCCTATGGCTACACCTTC. It is translated as CASSYSSDSPDSYGYTF.

V and J are TRBV6-6 and TRBJ1-5; 8 bases match TRBD1. The V gene's germline CDR1 is MNHNY and CDR2 SVGAGI (reference sequence). The V segment lost 7 bases and the J segment 6 bases; nucleotides outside the gene matches: 11. The CDR3 sequence is 15 residues long. The CDR3 is CASTSAGGSGQPQHF. Here the CDR3 DNA reads TGTGCCAGCACCTCGGCAGGGGGCTCTGGTCAGCCCCAGCATTTT.

The rearrangement joins TRBV29-1 to TRBJ1-1, with 7 bases identical to TRBD1. The length of the CDR3 is 12 residues. Germline lookup yields CDR1 SQVTM and CDR2 ANQGSEA. After removal of 4 bases from V and 7 bases from J, the junction contained 6 bases not matched to a gene. The CDR3 DNA is TGCAGCGTTGGCCCAGGGGGGTATGAAGCTTTCTTT. Encoded protein: CSVGPGGYEAFF.

This chain links TRBV11-2 with TRBJ2-5; 13 bases are a match to TRBD2. V lost 5 bases and J lost 3; bases outside the gene matches: 3. This CDR3 spans 15 amino acids. In germline, CDR1 is SGHAT, CDR2 FQNNGV. In DNA form, the CDR3 reads TGTGCCAGCAGCCCCGGGACTAGCGGGGAAGAGACCCAGTACTTC. Encoded protein: CASSPGTSGEETQYF.

The chain carries TRBV24-1 and TRBJ2-1, with no clear D. Germline CDR1 reads KGHDR; CDR2 reads SFDVKD. This CDR3 is 16 amino acids long. V lost 4 bases, J lost 5 bases, and 17 bases lay in between. The CDR3 loop is CATSEPRPPSNNEQFF. CDR3 DNA sequence: TGTGCCACCAGTGAGCCGCGACCCCCTAGTAACAATGAGCAGTTCTTC.

This chain links TRBV24-1 with TRBJ2-3, with 7 bases identical to TRBD1. Germline assignment: CDR1 KGHDR and CDR2 SFDVKD. This CDR3 contains 14 residues. Unmatched junction bases numbered 3, after V lost 1 base and J lost 6 bases. Here the CDR3 DNA reads TGTGCCACCAGTGATTTTAAGGGGGCGGATACGCAGTATTTT. This encodes CATSDFKGADTQYF.

The chain is built from TRBV29-1 and TRBJ1-2; 8 bases map to TRBD1. CDR1 and CDR2 from the germline V gene are SQVTM and ANQGSEA. The V gene end was trimmed by 6 bases and the J gene end by 5 bases; junction bases not matched to a gene: 5. This CDR3 comprises 12 residues. The CDR3 DNA is TGCAGCGTGTTGGACAGGGATTATGGCTACACCTTC. It codes for CSVLDRDYGYTF.

This chain joins TRBV2 and TRBJ2-7; TRBD2 matches at 7 bases. Germline V gene sequence: CDR1 SNHLY, CDR2 FYNNEI. The CDR3 runs 13 residues. The ends lost 8 bases at V and 4 bases at J; junction bases unmatched: 8. CDR3 nucleotide sequence: TGTGCCAGCTCCTGGCGGGAGCTATACGAGCAGTACTTC. Protein sequence: CASSWRELYEQYF.

This clone was detected only a few times. The V gene is TRBV21-1, the J gene TRBJ1-2. TRBV21-1 is shown as a pseudogene. This CDR3 region has 14 residues. The DNA for the CDR3 is TGTGCCAGCCGAAAAGATAACCGCGCCTATGGCTACACCTTC. This translates into CASRKDNRAYGYTF.

The rearrangement joins TRBV7-3 to TRBJ1-1, with 8 positions matching TRBD1. Trimming took 5 bases from V and 2 from J; bases not matched to a gene: 1. Germline CDR1 and CDR2: SGHTA and FQGTGA. This CDR3 is 13 amino acids long. The CDR3 coding sequence is TGTGCCAGCAGCGCAGGGGGCAACACTGAAGCTTTCTTT. Translation: CASSAGGNTEAFF. The full variable domain, rest sourced from reference TRBV7-3 and TRBJ1-1, is GAGVSQTPSNKVTEKGKYVELRCDPISGHTALYWYRQSLGQGPEFLIYFQGTGAADDSGLPNDRFFAVRPEGSVSTLKIQRTERGDSAVYLCASSAGGNTEAFFGQGTRLTVV.

The chain recombines TRBV7-2 with TRBJ2-3, with 7 bases that match TRBD1. The CDR3 is made up of 14 amino acids. The germline CDR1 and CDR2 sequences are SGHTA and FQGNSA. J lost 6 bases, V lost 2 bases, and 5 bases had no gene match. The CDR3 DNA reads as TGTGCCAGCAGCTTAAAGGGGGCGGTGGATACGCAGTATTTT. This codes for CASSLKGAVDTQYF.

Worth noting for this clone: At one end, the junction sequence differs from germline, possibly due to a read error. The chain has TRBV7-6 and TRBJ2-7; 9 bases align to TRBD2. The CDR3 totals 10 residues. Germline V gene lookup returns CDR1 SGHVS and CDR2 FNYEAQ. The CDR3 reads CASVSGSRDF. CDR3 DNA sequence: TGTGCCAGCGTTAGCGGGAGTCGGGACTTC.

The chain couples TRBV19 to TRBJ2-3; no clear D gene. The V end was cut by 4 bases, the J end by 0 bases, with 5 bases between. CDR3 size: 13 residues. Germline V gene sequence: CDR1 LNHDA, CDR2 SQIVND (reference sequence). The DNA of the CDR3 is TGTGCCAGTAGTAGGCTCAGCACAGATACGCAGTATTTT. Its protein product is CASSRLSTDTQYF.

V gene TRBV28 combines with J gene TRBJ1-4, with 11 positions matching TRBD1. V lost 7 bases, J lost 8 bases, and 3 bases stayed unmatched. Germline CDR1 is MDHEN and CDR2 is SYDVKM. The CDR3 sequence is 13 residues long. CDR3 in DNA: TGTGCCAGCACGGGACAGGGGGAAGAAAAACTGTTTTTT. It encodes CASTGQGEEKLFF. Variable domain in full (rest from reference TRBV28 and TRBJ1-4): DVKVTQSSRYLVKRTGEKVFLECVQDMDHENMFWYRQDPGLGLRLIYFSYDVKMKEKGDIPEGYSVSREKKERFSLILESASTNQTSMYLCASTGQGEEKLFFGSGTQLSVL.

The V and J genes are TRBV3-1 (or the pseudogene TRBV3-2) and TRBJ1-2; D possibly corresponds to TRBD1 (6 bases). V lost 6 bases to trimming and J lost 3 bases, with 11 bases between them. Germline CDR1 reads LGHDT; CDR2 reads YNNKEL (reference sequence). CDR3 length: 13 residues. CDR3 region: CASRTGRDYGYTF. In nucleotides, the CDR3 is TGTGCCAGCAGGACAGGAAGGGACTATGGCTACACCTTC.

The chain links TRBV11-3 to TRBJ2-2, with a possible D match to TRBD1 (6 bases). The ends were cut back, 3 bases at V and 6 bases at J, with 8 bases in the middle. The CDR3 consists of 13 residues. Per germline, CDR1 SGHNT and CDR2 YENEEA. The CDR3: CASSFNRAGELFF. In DNA, the CDR3 is TGTGCCAGCAGCTTCAACAGGGCCGGGGAGCTGTTTTTT.

In the case of this clone: Other DNA sequences in the sample encode the same CDR3. This chain joins TRBV18 and TRBJ2-7; 7 bases line up with TRBD2. J lost 0 bases, V lost 2 bases, and 1 base had no gene match. The CDR3 is made up of 14 amino acids. In germline, CDR1 is KGHSH, CDR2 LQKENI. The CDR3 protein is CASSPGLGSYEQYF. CDR3 bases: TGTGCCAGCTCACCAGGACTAGGCTCCTACGAGCAGTACTTC.

The count of this clone is one. The chain links TRBV7-8 to TRBJ1-2, with 7 bases aligning to TRBD1. Germline V gene data show CDR1 as SGHVS and CDR2 as FQNEAQ. V shed 7 bases and J 4 bases; nucleotides not matched to a gene: 12. CDR3 length equals 15 residues. The chain's CDR3 is CASTSRGTVSYGYTF. DNA for the CDR3: TGTGCCAGCACATCCCGCGGGACAGTCTCCTATGGCTACACCTTC.

The chain uses TRBV5-1 and TRBJ2-1, with 7 bases identical to TRBD1. The germline gives CDR1 SGHRS, CDR2 YFSETQ. The CDR3 is 14 residues long. V dropped 4 bases and J dropped 8; count of bases not matched to a gene: 9. CDR3 nucleotides: TGCGCCAGCAGCCCCGGACAGGAGGTAGATGAGCAGTTCTTC. It codes for CASSPGQEVDEQFF.